Listed here are 20 T cell receptor beta chains from one sample, sequenced in a study of blood T cell repertoires in COVID-19. The method was immunoSEQ multiplex PCR; TCRdb's version includes in-frame clones alone and lacks a portion of them. The profile shows 250,000 to 300,000 clones, around nine tenths of them singletons. Sequencing input: peripheral blood. These receptors originate from a woman between 55 and 75 years old with acute or convalescent COVID-19.

This clone was seen a handful of times. The chain carries TRBV10-3 and TRBJ2-7; the match to TRBD2 covers 7 bases. The germline V gene encodes CDR1 ENHRY and CDR2 SYGVKD. The CDR3 loop spans 14 amino acids. The V segment lost 3 bases and the J segment 6 bases; nucleotides outside the gene matches: 8. The CDR3 spells CAISDQGGGGEQYF. As DNA, the CDR3 is TGTGCCATCAGTGATCAGGGCGGGGGAGGCGAGCAGTACTTC.

The chain couples TRBV18 to TRBJ1-3, with 9 bases fitting TRBD1. The CDR3 length is 17 residues. Trimming removed 3 bases from V and 1 base from J; junction bases left unmatched: 7. From germline, CDR1 is KGHSH and CDR2 LQKENI. The DNA of the CDR3 is TGTGCCAGCTCACCCGGGACAGGGAAGATGTCTGGAAACACCATATATTTT. Its translation: CASSPGTGKMSGNTIYF.

The chain joins TRBV28 to TRBJ2-7; maybe TRBD1 (5 bases). The V gene lost 2 bases and the J gene lost 2 bases, with 16 bases spanning the gap. The CDR3 totals 16 residues. The germline gives CDR1 MDHEN, CDR2 SYDVKM. The CDR3 DNA sequence: TGTGCCAGCAGTTTAAGACAGTTGGTCCTTCCCTACGAGCAGTACTTC. Protein: CASSLRQLVLPYEQYF. The whole variable domain, filled in from reference TRBV28 and TRBJ2-7, reads DVKVTQSSRYLVKRTGEKVFLECVQDMDHENMFWYRQDPGLGLRLIYFSYDVKMKEKGDIPEGYSVSREKKERFSLILESASTNQTSMYLCASSLRQLVLPYEQYFGPGTRLTVT.

The chain is built from TRBV5-4 and TRBJ1-5; the D is unclear. The CDR3 is 15 residues long. Trimming left V 2 bases short and J 0 bases short, with 9 bases between. CDR1 and CDR2 (germline): SGHNT, YYREEE (reference sequence). Here the CDR3 DNA reads TGTGCCAGCAGCTTAGTGCCAGATAGCAATCAGCCCCAGCATTTT. It codes for CASSLVPDSNQPQHF. The variable domain in full, completed from reference TRBV5-4 and TRBJ1-5, reads ETGVTQSPTHLIKTRGQQVTLRCSSQSGHNTVSWYQQALGQGPQFIFQYYREEENGRGNFPPRFSGLQFPNYSSELNVNALELDDSALYLCASSLVPDSNQPQHFGDGTRLSIL.

The gene calls are TRBV27 and TRBJ2-1, with D maybe TRBD1 (7 bases). V dropped 8 bases and J dropped 7 bases, with 9 bases sitting between them. The CDR3 is made up of 11 amino acids. Germline CDR1 and CDR2: MNHEY and SMNVEV (reference sequence). CDR3 amino acids: CASSGGNEQFF. Here the CDR3 DNA reads TGTGCCAGCTCAGGGGGGAATGAGCAGTTCTTC.

V and J are TRBV4-1 and TRBJ2-3; D is undetermined. The CDR3 is 14 amino acids. Looked up from germline, CDR1 is MGHRA and CDR2 is YSYEKL. V was shortened by 0 bases and J by 3 bases, with 7 bases between the two germline ends. The CDR3 sequence is CASSQDLGTDTQYF. In DNA form, the CDR3 reads TGCGCCAGCAGCCAAGATCTCGGGACAGATACGCAGTATTTT.

The chain recombines TRBV20-1 with TRBJ1-3; the match to TRBD1 covers 12 bases. The germline gives CDR1 DFQATT, CDR2 SNEGSKA (reference sequence). This CDR3 has 17 amino acids. Trimming removed 6 bases from V and 3 bases from J; junction bases left unmatched: 12. CDR3 sequence (DNA): TGCAGTGCGAGTGGGACAGGGGGCGGTCGATTTGGAAACACCATATATTTT. It codes for CSASGTGGGRFGNTIYF.

The chain has TRBV5-8 and TRBJ2-3; 9 bases are shared with TRBD1. CDR3 length: 17 residues. V lost 1 base, J lost 4 bases, and 10 bases stayed unmatched. Looked up from germline, CDR1 is SGHTS and CDR2 is YDEGEE. CDR3 in DNA: TGTGCCAGCAGCTTGAGACAGGGGGTCCTCCTCTCAGATACGCAGTATTTT. Protein: CASSLRQGVLLSDTQYF.

This clone was detected once. The V call is TRBV10-3, the J call TRBJ2-1, with TRBD1 identical over 7 bases. CDR1 and CDR2 (germline): ENHRY, SYGVKD. The CDR3 totals 13 residues. The V and J ends lost 9 bases and 4 bases, in that order; junction bases with no gene match: 6. This chain's CDR3 is CAIRDSSYNEQFF. For the CDR3, the DNA is TGTGCCATAAGGGACAGCTCGTACAATGAGCAGTTCTTC.

The chain has TRBV7-2 and TRBJ2-2; TRBD2 might be the D (7 bases). This CDR3 comprises 16 residues. CDR1 SGHTA and CDR2 FQGNSA come from the germline V gene. The V end lost 1 base, the J end lost 3 bases, and 12 bases lay between the germline ends. The CDR3 region has the DNA TGTGCCAGCAGCTTAGTCGGGGGGCCGGACACCGGGGAGCTGTTTTTT. Its translation is CASSLVGGPDTGELFF.

The chain is built from TRBV10-3 and TRBJ2-1; the match to TRBD2 covers 11 bases. Germline V gene lookup returns CDR1 ENHRY and CDR2 SYGVKD. V was pared by 8 bases and J by 5 bases, with 2 bases of the junction left unmatched. The CDR3 extends over 13 amino acids. As DNA, the CDR3 is TGTGCCATCGGGGGACTAGCGGACAATGAGCAGTTCTTC. Translating it yields CAIGGLADNEQFF.

About this clone itself: This specimen includes other DNA sequences encoding the same CDR3. The V call is TRBV27, the J call TRBJ2-7, with D possibly being TRBD2 (5 bases). The V end lost 3 bases, the J end lost 6 bases, and 6 bases lay between the germline ends. Germline assignment: CDR1 MNHEY and CDR2 SMNVEV (reference sequence). The CDR3 totals 11 residues. The chain's CDR3 is CASSFRGEQYF. CDR3 nucleotides: TGTGCCAGCAGTTTCCGGGGCGAGCAGTACTTC.

This chain connects TRBV2 to TRBJ1-1; no clear D gene. Germline V gene data show CDR1 as SNHLY and CDR2 as FYNNEI. CDR3 size: 14 residues. V was cut by 1 base and J by 0 bases, with 6 bases left in between. Here the CDR3 reads CASSEGRVNTEAFF. Written as DNA, the CDR3 is TGTGCCAGCAGTGAAGGACGGGTGAACACTGAAGCTTTCTTT.

This clone was seen only a few times. This rearrangement joins TRBV6-5 to TRBJ1-4; 8 bases align to TRBD1. V lost 6 bases, J lost 3 bases, and 6 bases stayed unmatched. The CDR3 has 15 residues. The germline gives CDR1 MNHEY, CDR2 SVGAGI. The CDR3 protein is CASRLDRGSNEKLFF. The CDR3 DNA reads TGTGCCAGCAGACTAGACAGGGGTTCTAATGAAAAACTGTTTTTT.

J is TRBJ2-2 and V is TRBV28, with TRBD2 as a possible D gene (5 bases). CDR3 size: 17 residues. V was pared by 4 bases and J by 4 bases, with 19 bases between. Germline CDR1 is MDHEN and CDR2 is SYDVKM. This CDR3 is CASSSWAPSEGTGELFF. CDR3 nucleotide sequence: TGTGCCAGCAGTTCTTGGGCTCCCAGCGAGGGCACCGGGGAGCTGTTTTTT.

This chain links TRBV7-3 with TRBJ2-1, with D hard to call. Germline V gene data show CDR1 as SGHTA and CDR2 as FQGTGA. V was pared by 1 base and J by 9 bases, with 7 bases between. The length of the CDR3 is 12 residues. The CDR3 region has the DNA TGTGCCAGCAGCTTAAGAGGTAGTGAGCAGTTCTTC. Amino acid sequence: CASSLRGSEQFF.

This chain connects TRBV5-8 to TRBJ2-6, with TRBD1 matching 8 bases. Trimming took 0 bases from V and 2 from J; bases not matched to a gene: 13. CDR1 SGHTS and CDR2 YDEGEE come from the germline V gene. The CDR3 has 20 amino acids. CDR3 sequence: CASSLVRYRTGLAGANVLTF. CDR3 DNA sequence: TGTGCCAGCAGCTTGGTCAGATATCGGACAGGGCTAGCTGGGGCCAACGTCCTGACTTTC.

V gene TRBV6-1 combines with J gene TRBJ2-1; a weak D match, TRBD1 (6 bases). In germline, CDR1 is MNHNS, CDR2 SASEGT. This CDR3 has 16 amino acids. Trimming cost V 4 bases and J 0 bases, with 13 bases left between them. CDR3 coding DNA: TGTGCCAGCAGTGGTGTCGACAGGAGCTCCTACAATGAGCAGTTCTTC. Protein product: CASSGVDRSSYNEQFF.

This chain joins TRBV7-8 and TRBJ1-6; TRBD1 might be the D (5 bases). V shed 5 bases and J shed 8 bases, with 19 bases lying between them. Germline assignment: CDR1 SGHVS and CDR2 FQNEAQ. This CDR3 contains 16 residues. CDR3 region: CASSPHRTRRDSPLHF. CDR3 sequence (DNA): TGTGCCAGCAGCCCACACCGGACAAGGAGAGATTCACCCCTCCACTTT.

The rearrangement links TRBV28 to TRBJ2-1, with D tentatively TRBD1 (6 bases). Germline CDR1 and CDR2: MDHEN and SYDVKM. The CDR3 is made up of 14 amino acids. The germline V and J ends were trimmed by 6 bases and 3 bases, with 12 bases remaining between them. The CDR3 DNA reads TGTGCCAGCAGCCTCGTCAGGGGCTACAATGAGCAGTTCTTC. It is translated as CASSLVRGYNEQFF.